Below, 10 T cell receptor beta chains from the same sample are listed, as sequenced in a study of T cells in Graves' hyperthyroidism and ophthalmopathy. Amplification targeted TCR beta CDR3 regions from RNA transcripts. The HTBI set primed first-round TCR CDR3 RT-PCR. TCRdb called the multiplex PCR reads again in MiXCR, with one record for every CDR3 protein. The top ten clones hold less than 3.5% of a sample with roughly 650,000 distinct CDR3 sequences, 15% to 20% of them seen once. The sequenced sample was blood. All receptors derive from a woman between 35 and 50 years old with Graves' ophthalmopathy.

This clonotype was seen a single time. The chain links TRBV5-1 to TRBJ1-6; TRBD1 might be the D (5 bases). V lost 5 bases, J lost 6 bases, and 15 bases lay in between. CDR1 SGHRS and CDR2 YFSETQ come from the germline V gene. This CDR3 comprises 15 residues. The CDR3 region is CASRLGGYANSPLHF. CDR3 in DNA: TGCGCCAGCAGGCTTGGGGGTTACGCTAATTCACCCCTCCACTTT. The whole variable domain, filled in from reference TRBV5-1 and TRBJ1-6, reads KAGVTQTPRYLIKTRGQQVTLSCSPISGHRSVSWYQQTPGQGLQFLFEYFSETQRNKGNFPGRFSGRQFSNSRSEMNVSTLELGDSALYLCASRLGGYANSPLHFGNGTRLTVT.

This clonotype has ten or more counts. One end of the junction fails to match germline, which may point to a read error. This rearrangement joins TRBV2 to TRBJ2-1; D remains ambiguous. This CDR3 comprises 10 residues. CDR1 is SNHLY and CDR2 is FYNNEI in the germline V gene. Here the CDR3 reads CASSVLYLVF. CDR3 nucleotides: TGTGCCAGCAGTGTTCTCTATCTCGTCTTC.

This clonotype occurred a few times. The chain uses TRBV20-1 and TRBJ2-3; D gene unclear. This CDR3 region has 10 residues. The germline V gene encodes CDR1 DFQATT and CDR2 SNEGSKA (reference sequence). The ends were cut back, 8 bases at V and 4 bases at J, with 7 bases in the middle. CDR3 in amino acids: CSTGPDTQYF. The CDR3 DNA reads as TGCAGTACTGGACCAGATACGCAGTATTTT.

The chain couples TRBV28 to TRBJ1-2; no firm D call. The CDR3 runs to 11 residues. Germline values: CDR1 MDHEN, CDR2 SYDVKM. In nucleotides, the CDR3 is TGTGGCTCGAGGTCTAACTATGGCTACACCTTC. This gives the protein CGSRSNYGYTF.

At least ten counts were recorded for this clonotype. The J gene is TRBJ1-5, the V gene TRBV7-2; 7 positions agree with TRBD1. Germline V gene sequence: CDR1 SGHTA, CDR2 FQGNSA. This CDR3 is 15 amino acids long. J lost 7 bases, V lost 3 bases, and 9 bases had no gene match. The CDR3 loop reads CASSFQGGHGQPQHF. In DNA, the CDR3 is TGTGCCAGCAGCTTTCAGGGGGGCCACGGCCAGCCCCAGCATTTT.

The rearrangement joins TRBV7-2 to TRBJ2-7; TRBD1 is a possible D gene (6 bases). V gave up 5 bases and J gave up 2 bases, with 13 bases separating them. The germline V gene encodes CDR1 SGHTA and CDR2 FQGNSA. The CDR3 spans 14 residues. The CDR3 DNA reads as TGTGCCAGCAGCCGACAGGCGACAACCTACGAGCAGTACTTC. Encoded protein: CASSRQATTYEQYF.

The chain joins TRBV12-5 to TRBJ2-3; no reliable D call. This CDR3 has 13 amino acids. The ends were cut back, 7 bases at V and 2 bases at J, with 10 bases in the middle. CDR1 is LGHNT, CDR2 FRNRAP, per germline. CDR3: CASATYFTDTQYF. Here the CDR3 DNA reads TGTGCTAGTGCCACATACTTCACAGATACGCAGTATTTT.

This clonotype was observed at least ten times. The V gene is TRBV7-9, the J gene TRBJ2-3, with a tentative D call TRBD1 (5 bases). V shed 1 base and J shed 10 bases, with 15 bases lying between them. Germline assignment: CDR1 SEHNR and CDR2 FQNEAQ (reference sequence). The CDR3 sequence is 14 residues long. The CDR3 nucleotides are TGTGCCAGCAGCTTAGGGGCAGGGCAGGTCTCGCAGTATTTT. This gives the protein CASSLGAGQVSQYF.

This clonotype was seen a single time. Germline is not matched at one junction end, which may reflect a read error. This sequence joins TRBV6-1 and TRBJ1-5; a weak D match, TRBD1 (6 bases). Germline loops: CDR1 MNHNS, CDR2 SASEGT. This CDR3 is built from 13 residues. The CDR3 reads CAGSTIRGQPQHF. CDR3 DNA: TGTGCCGGCAGTACCATCAGGGGTCAGCCCCAGCATTTT.

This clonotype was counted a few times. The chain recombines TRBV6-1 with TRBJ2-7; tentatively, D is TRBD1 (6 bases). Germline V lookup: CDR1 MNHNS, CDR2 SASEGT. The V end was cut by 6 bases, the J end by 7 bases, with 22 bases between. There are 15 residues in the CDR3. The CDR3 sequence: CASSPPPRGLGEQYF. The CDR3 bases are TGTGCCAGCAGCCCCCCACCCAGGGGTCTCGGGGAGCAGTACTTC.